This TCR beta chain is from a study of cytomegalovirus exposure and HLA in healthy donors. General observations from the study: The majority of TCR sequences were rare, yet some public TCRs appeared in many donors.

Vbeta (60) and Jbeta (13) primers were used in the PCR. Method: immunoSEQ multiplex PCR; TCRdb's copy keeps in-frame clones and lacks some. The data show under 130,000 clones, over 70% seen once. Comments on this clone: What it binds is not known.

V shed 5 bases, J shed 4 bases, and the junction held 5 bases outside the gene matches. Germline assignment: CDR1 MNHEY and CDR2 SMNVEV (reference sequence). The CDR3 extends over 13 amino acids. The receptor comes from a man aged 35 to 55 in good health and CMV-seronegative. The chain combines TRBV27 with TRBJ2-7; 7 nucleotides match TRBD2. The sample comprised PBMCs. This CDR3 reads CASSLGGGYEQYF. The DNA for the CDR3 is TGTGCCAGCAGTCTCGGGGGAGGGTACGAGCAGTACTTC.